This T cell receptor beta chain came from a study of identifying expanded T cells in peripheral blood. Study results and caveats: Differentially abundant clones: 0.95 to 1.5 between replicates, 16.4 at around 15 days, 19 at four. Across healthy donors, higher total template counts meant significantly greater approximately two-week count variance.

This table comes from immunoSEQ multiplex PCR, and its TCRdb copy is limited to in-frame clones, with some not included. The data hold over 45,000 clones, with over 80% observed a single time. Notes on this clone: Its antigen remains unidentified.

The CDR3 runs 15 residues. CDR1 is GTSNPN, CDR2 SVGIG, per germline (reference sequence). V dropped 4 bases and J dropped 5; count of bases not matched to a gene: 14. The V and J genes are TRBV30 and TRBJ2-7; 7 bases map to TRBD2. The TCR comes from a person between 18 and 70 years old in good health. The sample taken for sequencing was blood. CDR3 protein: CAWTAAPGGGDEQYF. CDR3 nucleotide sequence: TGTGCCTGGACGGCTGCACCAGGCGGGGGTGACGAGCAGTACTTC.